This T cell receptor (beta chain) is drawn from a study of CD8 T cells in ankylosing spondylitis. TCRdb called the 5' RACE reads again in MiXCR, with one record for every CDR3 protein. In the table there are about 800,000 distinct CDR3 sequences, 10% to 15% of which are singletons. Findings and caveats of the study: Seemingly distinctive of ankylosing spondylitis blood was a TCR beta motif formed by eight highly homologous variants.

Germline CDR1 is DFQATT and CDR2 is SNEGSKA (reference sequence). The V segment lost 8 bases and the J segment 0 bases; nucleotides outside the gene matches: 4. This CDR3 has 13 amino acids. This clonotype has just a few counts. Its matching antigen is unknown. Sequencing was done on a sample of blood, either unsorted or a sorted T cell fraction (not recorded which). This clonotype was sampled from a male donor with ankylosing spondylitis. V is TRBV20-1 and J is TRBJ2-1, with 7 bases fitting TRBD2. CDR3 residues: CSCKRDSYNEQFF. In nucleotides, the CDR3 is TGCAGTTGCAAGCGGGACTCCTACAATGAGCAGTTCTTC.